Listed below are T cell receptor beta chains from one sample, sequenced in a study of T-cell reconstitution after alpha-beta-depleted transplantation in children. TCRdb redid the calling of the PCR reads with MiXCR, one entry per CDR3 protein. The data show about 540,000 distinct CDR3 sequences, roughly 18% seen once. The starting material was PBMCs from the stem cell graft donor, obtained from the stem cell graft. These receptors were collected from a human donor who donated a stem cell graft to a child with acute lymphoblastic leukemia. The conserved cysteine and the conserved F or W are not part of the CDR3 here. Fields, in order: J gene, clone size, V gene, CDR3 protein. Some rows have no size entry. The others give once, few or many, or a class for an expanded clone.

TRBJ1-2	few	TRBV11-2	ASSPRTGVAYGYT
TRBJ2-7	few	TRBV5-1	ASSDLETGGYEQY
TRBJ2-3	few	TRBV7-9	AIGTSGPDTQY
TRBJ2-3	NA	TRBV7-3	ASSYGTGVADTQY
TRBJ1-1	NA	TRBV29-1	SVEEDRMNTEAF
TRBJ2-2	NA	TRBV12-3/TRBV12-4	ASSVAGGIGELF
TRBJ1-3	few	TRBV9	ASSIEPGLQRNTIY
TRBJ1-1	NA	TRBV7-3	ASSHDRNTEAF
TRBJ2-2	NA	TRBV24-1	ATSGGDHANTGELF
TRBJ2-4	few	TRBV20-1	SARDRDSVWVQY
TRBJ1-3	NA	TRBV9	ASSVDPGGSGNTIY
TRBJ2-1	few	TRBV29-1	SVGAGGIEQF
TRBJ2-7	few	TRBV27	ASSITGTAEQY
TRBJ2-2	NA	TRBV11-1	ASSLAVTSTGELF
TRBJ2-5	NA	TRBV25-1	ATRTSGRGFGETETQY
TRBJ1-2	few	TRBV29-1	SVYPDYGYT
TRBJ2-7	many	TRBV5-1	ASSLPTYSGRNEQY
TRBJ2-5	NA	TRBV12-3/TRBV12-4	ASSSILAPLY
TRBJ2-5	NA	TRBV20-1	SAPVSGRETQY
TRBJ2-7	NA	TRBV6-5	ASSYSGLASYEQY
TRBJ2-2	few	TRBV7-9	ASSSNGLADTGELF
TRBJ1-2	NA	TRBV7-9	ASSFSGTTDGYT
TRBJ2-3	few	TRBV6-1	ASSLMQGARDTQY
TRBJ2-1	once	TRBV27	ASSPWVSGMGEQF
TRBJ2-5	few	TRBV3-1	ASSQVSGTQETQY
TRBJ2-7	NA	TRBV12-3/TRBV12-4	ASTSFSLSYEQY
TRBJ2-5	few	TRBV20-1	SARGRAGRETQY
TRBJ1-1	NA	TRBV6-1	ASSVRAGGTEAF
TRBJ2-7	few	TRBV3-1	ASSRTFFPGSGTPRTYEQY
TRBJ2-7	many	TRBV28	ASRQGFYEQY
TRBJ1-4	few	TRBV12-3/TRBV12-4	ASSPRQGAASNEKLF
TRBJ1-4	few	TRBV6-6	ASSYEGRKLF
TRBJ2-2	NA	TRBV20-1	SARGQSGELF
TRBJ1-1	few	TRBV18	ASSPGGPGTEAF
TRBJ2-7	NA	TRBV4-1	ASSQEQRFSYEQY
TRBJ2-7	NA	TRBV7-6	ASGGRAYEQY
TRBJ2-3	few	TRBV30	AWSVLRDTQY
TRBJ1-3	NA	TRBV28	ASRTEDPAGNTIY
TRBJ2-1	NA	TRBV29-1	SVEGGSGSREYNEQF
TRBJ2-3	NA	TRBV9	ASSPPVRGSGTQY
TRBJ2-7	few	TRBV5-1	ASSLLPAGTITYEQY
TRBJ2-1	NA	TRBV6-5	ASSLRPGQFSYNEQF
TRBJ1-2	NA	TRBV19	ASSWAGLNYGYT
TRBJ2-7	many	TRBV27	ASSLSSTSAGSYEQY
TRBJ2-7	NA	TRBV5-1	ASSGEVRSYEQY
TRBJ1-6	NA	TRBV20-1	SARDRIHGQRSPLH
TRBJ1-3	NA	TRBV9	ASSVLGSSGNTIY
TRBJ1-2	few	TRBV4-1	ASSQDRDRGNGYT
TRBJ2-1	few	TRBV7-8	ASSLGGSRNEQF